Reported below is one T cell receptor (beta chain). Its recognized antigen is unknown. No base quality information exists; no much larger clone differs at one position. The donors were healthy, HIV-negative adults who had no recently reported acute infections or vaccinations. Every donor was a Caucasian adult living in Nashville, Tennessee, USA. Magnetic negative selection was used to enrich CD4+ T cells, after which naive cells were positively selected on CD45RA and the negative fraction became the memory subset. After blood collection by leukapheresis, PBMCs were isolated using Ficoll-Histopaque density gradient centrifugation and then cryopreserved in the vapor phase of liquid nitrogen. Analytical flow cytometry was used to check the purity and quantity of every magnetically sorted T cell population. Genomic DNA was isolated from every sorted fraction and measured by UV absorbance on a Nanodrop 2000c.

For this chain, trimming is 3 bases at the V end and 3 bases at the J end, and the number of junction bases without a gene match is 13. Including cysteine and phenylalanine, the CDR3 has 18 amino acids. Of the read, only the CDR3 DNA is kept; its 54 bases are in frame from base 1. CDR1 and CDR2 are read off the germline V gene as MNHNS and SASEGT. These data originate in a study of shared clonotypes between healthy human individuals (TCRdb year 2020). About the full investigation: A few men and a couple of women, aged 18 to 49 years, made up the cohort. For each donor, three plates each were used for CD4 naive and CD4 memory, two plates were used for CD8 naive, and one plate was used for CD8 memory. Each donor's leukapheresis produced roughly between roughly 0.85 and 10 billion PBMCs. The study deeply sequenced blood TCR repertoires of 5 or 6 healthy adults to estimate repertoire size and the extent of clonotype sharing between individuals. Different laboratories and diverse techniques were used to prepare libraries and sequence TCR repertoires, to increase sequencing depth and limit assay-specific biases.

Results and caveats for the whole study, not just this receptor: Compared with non-shared clonotypes, clonotypes shared by all four sorted-subset donors had higher generation probabilities. Sampling was restricted to blood, and TCR repertoires in tissue are likely to differ from TCR repertoires in blood. Rarefaction of sorted-subset datasets indicated incomplete sequencing despite the large sequencing depth. Roughly 5.2% of naive CD4, around 4% of naive CD8, 2% to 2.5% of memory CD4, and around 0.4% of memory CD8 clonotypes were shared across several donors. Pairwise subsampling indicated that sequencing depth was expected to affect the degree of clonotype sharing among donors. Naive subsets generally had larger estimated clonotype richness than memory subsets did. The small number of donors limited the genetic and exposure-history diversity represented.

Using the deep immunoSEQ assay, multiplex PCR amplified TCR CDR3 regions from genomic DNA. For each cell subset, the extracted genomic DNA was distributed evenly across all wells of several immunoSEQ 96-well plates, and each plate served as one replicate. For sorted subsets, 150 to 250 ng genomic DNA, equal to some 28,000 T cell genomes, was loaded into each replicate PCR. The purified libraries were quantified using a Qubit 3.0 fluorometer, sized with a Bioanalyzer 2100, and then quantified again using the KAPA Library Quantification kit. Every immunoSEQ 96-well plate was sequenced on a dedicated single-read 150-cycle Illumina NextSeq 550 flow cell. The authors processed their data as follows. Because the immunoSEQ output included only junctional sequences and no quality scores, the filtering could not be the same as the filtering used for full-length reads. To assign V/J genes and CDR3, sequences were annotated against IMGT germline references using PyIR, a Python wrapper for IgBLAST v1.9. Any read was removed if the V/J assignment was weak (E-value above 1e-6), the CDR3 was missing, or the read contained stop codons, out-of-frame junctions, or ambiguous translated residues. A V3J clonotype was defined by an identical inferred V gene, J gene, and CDR3 amino acid sequence. The percentage overlap between two repertoires was calculated by dividing the number of shared unique clonotypes by the size of the smaller repertoire. Three approaches were used to assess repertoire richness: RTK rarefaction, the Chao1 estimator, and Recon v2.1 estimates of unobserved clonotypes. For all TCRbeta clonotypes obtained by the gDNA method from several donors, generation probabilities were computed with OLGA. TCRdb retrieved this table from immuneACCESS and kept in-frame rearrangements only. Not all clones are present; in checked studies, unresolved V genes account for under half, and no reason is known for the remainder. The V and J calls and the clone size are those of that table, but D and trimming were determined from the DNA. This sample gives more than 2,000,000 clones in total; 85% to 95% of them show up just once. The ten biggest clones cover about 0.39% of the sample.

In this chain, TRBV6-1 is recombined with TRBJ2-4; TRBD2 agrees with 8 junctional bases. This TCR derives from a man aged 18 to 29 in good health. Some clones in this sample may be carry-over from other donors' samples. The sequencing input was naive CD4+ T cells from PBMCs. The sample's cell subset or site label, in plain terms: CD45RA+ positively selected. The sequenced DNA is TGTGCCAGCAGTGAGTCGAAGGGCGGGAGGTCCTTCAAAAACATTCAGTACTTC. This gives the protein CASSESKGGRSFKNIQYF.